One and the same sample provided the 8 T cell receptor beta chains below, sequenced in a study of T-cell reconstitution after alpha-beta-depleted transplantation in children. Unique molecular identifiers were used in preparing the TCRbeta library. TCRdb fed the PCR reads into MiXCR, producing one record per CDR3 protein. The data contain 200,000 to 250,000 distinct CDR3 sequences, around 7.8% of them singletons. This specimen consisted of PBMCs, mostly from graft donor cells, obtained 180 days after TCRalphabeta/CD19-depleted stem cell transplant. These receptors all come from a male patient between 5 and 17 years old who had a stem cell transplant for acute lymphoblastic leukemia, so the T cells may come from the graft donor.

This clonotype was observed at least ten times. The chain has TRBV7-4 and TRBJ2-1, with TRBD1 matching 8 bases. CDR1 is SGHVT, CDR2 SQSDAQ, per germline. There are 15 residues in the CDR3. V shed 1 base and J 7 bases; nucleotides not matched to a gene: 6. This CDR3 is CASSLGLQGANEQFF. As DNA, the CDR3 is TGTGCCAGCAGCTTAGGGCTCCAGGGGGCTAATGAGCAGTTCTTC.

This clonotype has at least ten counts. The genes are TRBV4-2 and TRBJ2-7, with a possible D match to TRBD2 (6 bases). The CDR3 extends over 16 amino acids. Germline values: CDR1 LGHNA, CDR2 YNFKEQ. Trimming left V 0 bases short and J 3 bases short, with 15 bases between. The CDR3, as DNA: TGTGCCAGCAGCCAAGATGGCGGGGTAACGCTCTACGAGCAGTACTTC. This encodes CASSQDGGVTLYEQYF.

The chain carries TRBV5-6 and TRBJ2-3; D is possibly TRBD1 (5 bases). V gave up 2 bases and J gave up 2 bases, with 9 bases separating them. This CDR3 has 14 amino acids. CDR1 SGHDT and CDR2 YYEEEE come from the germline V gene. DNA for the CDR3: TGTGCCAGCAGCTTCGTGACAGTCACAGATACGCAGTATTTT. It specifies CASSFVTVTDTQYF.

This clonotype appeared many times. The chain recombines TRBV4-3 with TRBJ1-6, with D unresolved. The CDR3 has 14 amino acids. Trimming took off 9 bases at V and 5 bases at J, with 14 bases between the two ends. Germline V CDR1 and CDR2: LGHNA, YSLEER. The CDR3 sequence: CASQEFSDNSPLHF. The CDR3 DNA is TGCGCCAGTCAAGAATTTTCCGATAATTCACCCCTCCACTTT.

This clonotype was found many times. The chain combines TRBV20-1 with TRBJ2-2; tentative D call: TRBD1 (5 bases). Between the trimmed V and J ends, which lost 3 bases and 7 bases, there was a span of 9 bases. This CDR3 region has 12 residues. The germline V gene encodes CDR1 DFQATT and CDR2 SNEGSKA (reference sequence). The CDR3 loop reads CSASRVGGELFF. The CDR3, as DNA: TGCAGTGCTAGCAGGGTTGGCGGGGAGCTGTTTTTT.

This clonotype has a count of ten or more. The J gene is TRBJ1-1, the V gene TRBV6-1, with D unclear. Trimming took off 10 bases at V and 13 bases at J, with 10 bases between the two ends. CDR3 length: 8 amino acids. Germline CDR1 MNHNS, CDR2 SASEGT. The CDR3 protein is CATHTNFF. In nucleotides, the CDR3 is TGTGCCACCCATACTAATTTCTTT.

This clonotype has at least ten counts. The V call is TRBV7-9, the J call TRBJ2-3; D may be TRBD1 (5 bases). Trimming removed 0 bases from V and 0 bases from J, with 7 bases in between. The CDR3 consists of 15 residues. Germline V gene lookup returns CDR1 SEHNR and CDR2 FQNEAQ (reference sequence). CDR3: CASSLAKGSTDTQYF. The CDR3 DNA follows: TGTGCCAGCAGCTTAGCGAAGGGGAGCACAGATACGCAGTATTTT.

A remark on this clonotype: A much larger clone differs from this one at a single base, so this may be a read error. This rearrangement joins TRBV28 to TRBJ2-7; TRBD1 is a possible D gene (6 bases). V gave up 2 bases and J gave up 2 bases, with 13 bases separating them. This CDR3 is 15 amino acids long. The germline V gene has CDR1 MDHEN and CDR2 SYDVKM. CDR3 nucleotides: TGTGCCAGCAGTTTAGGGGGCCTGGGCGCCTACGAGCAGTACTTC. Its translation is CASSLGGLGAYEQYF.